Below, 26 T cell receptor beta chains from the same sample are listed, as sequenced in a study of cytomegalovirus exposure and HLA in healthy donors. 60 Vbeta and 13 Jbeta primers were used in PCR. Some clones are missing from TCRdb's copy, which holds only in-frame ones; the method was immunoSEQ multiplex PCR. Of approximately 240,000 clones listed, 77% are singletons. The sample comprised PBMCs. These receptors were obtained from an older woman in good health and CMV-seropositive.

The genes are TRBV7-9 and TRBJ2-1, with D perhaps TRBD2 (6 bases). Trimming pared 0 bases from V and 0 bases from J, leaving 12 bases between. The CDR3 runs 17 residues. Germline V lookup: CDR1 SEHNR, CDR2 FQNEAQ (reference sequence). The CDR3 DNA follows: TGTGCCAGCAGCTTAGCCGGCGGGGAGAGCTCCTACAATGAGCAGTTCTTC. This codes for CASSLAGGESSYNEQFF.

The rearrangement uses TRBV5-1 and TRBJ1-2; no firm D call. The CDR3 is 12 residues long. Germline values: CDR1 SGHRS, CDR2 YFSETQ. With 0 bases removed from V and 6 bases from J, the gap between germline ends came to 6 bases. The CDR3 sequence is CASSLDADGYTF. CDR3 in DNA: TGCGCCAGCAGCTTGGACGCGGATGGCTACACCTTC.

The chain couples TRBV15 to TRBJ2-3; 7 bases are a match to TRBD2. The CDR3 runs 20 residues. The germline V gene has CDR1 LNHNV and CDR2 YYDKDF (reference sequence). V lost 0 bases and J lost 2; bases outside the gene matches: 17. The CDR3 loop is CATSRDDRGGRYRITDTQYF. CDR3 nucleotides: TGTGCCACCAGCAGAGATGATCGCGGGGGACGCTACAGGATCACAGATACGCAGTATTTT.

The rearrangement joins TRBV6-5 to TRBJ1-2; the D is unclear. Germline V gene lookup returns CDR1 MNHEY and CDR2 SVGAGI. This CDR3 has 14 amino acids. Trimming removed 5 bases from V and 3 bases from J, with 13 bases in between. CDR3 coding DNA: TGTGCCAGCAGTCCGGATGGAGGGTACTATGGCTACACCTTC. As protein: CASSPDGGYYGYTF.

V and J are TRBV29-1 and TRBJ1-5; 9 positions agree with TRBD1. With 2 bases clipped from V and 0 bases from J, the junction kept 11 bases outside the gene matches. CDR1 and CDR2 from the germline V gene are SQVTM and ANQGSEA. CDR3 length equals 18 residues. The CDR3 loop reads CSVERQGDPEYSNQPQHF. The DNA of the CDR3 is TGCAGCGTTGAAAGACAGGGGGATCCGGAGTATAGCAATCAGCCCCAGCATTTT.

The CDR3 DNA is TGTGCCACCGGCTGGACAGGGGACGATTCACCCCTCCACTTT. Its translation is CATGWTGDDSPLHF. The J gene is TRBJ1-6, the V gene TRBV19; 9 bases match TRBD1. The CDR3 runs 14 residues. Germline V gene data show CDR1 as LNHDA and CDR2 as SQIVND (reference sequence). V lost 10 bases and J lost 8; bases outside the gene matches: 9.

The rearrangement joins TRBV5-1 to TRBJ2-7; the match to TRBD1 covers 8 bases. J was trimmed by 5 bases and V by 2 bases; bases with no gene match: 6. The CDR3 consists of 14 residues. Germline-derived CDR1 and CDR2 are SGHRS and YFSETQ. Written as DNA, the CDR3 is TGCGCCAGCAGCTTTGGACAGGGCGGCGACGAGCAGTACTTC. This encodes CASSFGQGGDEQYF.

Here the CDR3 reads CASAPGGYTF. CDR3 sequence (DNA): TGTGCCTCAGCCCCGGGGGGCTACACCTTC. J is TRBJ1-2 and V is TRBV30; D gene ambiguous. CDR1 and CDR2 (germline): GTSNPN, SVGIG (reference sequence). Deletions cut 7 bases from V and 8 bases from J, with 11 bases between. The length of the CDR3 is 10 residues.

The chain carries TRBV10-3 and TRBJ1-3; 9 bases agree with TRBD1. Germline loops: CDR1 ENHRY, CDR2 SYGVKD. Losses at the gene ends were 9 bases for V and 0 bases for J; bases not matched to a gene: 3. The CDR3 sequence is 14 residues long. Here the CDR3 reads CAIQTGGSGNTIYF. The DNA of the CDR3 is TGTGCCATACAGACAGGGGGCTCTGGAAACACCATATATTTT.

The V gene is TRBV7-3, the J gene TRBJ1-5; 10 bases agree with TRBD1. CDR3 length: 18 residues. J gave up 0 bases and V 7 bases, and 12 bases lay outside the gene matches. The germline V gene has CDR1 SGHTA and CDR2 FQGTGA. DNA of the CDR3: TGTGCCAGCACCCTCGGGACAGGGGCCGGGTATAGCAATCAGCCCCAGCATTTT. Encoded protein: CASTLGTGAGYSNQPQHF.

This chain uses TRBV19 with TRBJ2-7, with TRBD1 identical over 9 bases. With 8 bases clipped from V and 1 base from J, the junction kept 0 bases outside the gene matches. Germline V lookup: CDR1 LNHDA, CDR2 SQIVND (reference sequence). This CDR3 is built from 12 residues. CDR3 in DNA: TGTGCCAGTGGACAGGGGTCCTACGAGCAGTACTTC. Its protein is CASGQGSYEQYF.

V is TRBV30 and J is TRBJ1-4, with 8 bases aligning to TRBD1. CDR3 size: 14 residues. V shed 1 base, J shed 6 bases, and the junction held 4 bases outside the gene matches. CDR1 and CDR2 (germline): GTSNPN, SVGIG (reference sequence). DNA of the CDR3: TGTGCCTGGAGTGAGGGACAGGTTTATGAAAAACTGTTTTTT. Translated: CAWSEGQVYEKLFF.

Concerning this clone itself: The same CDR3 arises from other DNA sequences in this sample as well. The chain carries TRBV10-2 and TRBJ2-1; TRBD2 agrees at 7 bases. V shed 0 bases, J shed 10 bases, and the junction held 3 bases outside the gene matches. CDR1 and CDR2 from the germline V gene are WSHSY and SAAADI. The CDR3 loop spans 13 amino acids. The CDR3 reads CASSESGGNEQFF. The CDR3 coding sequence is TGCGCCAGCAGTGAGTCGGGAGGGAACGAGCAGTTCTTC.

A few counts support this clone. This chain uses TRBV19 with TRBJ2-5; maybe TRBD1 (5 bases). The V gene's germline CDR1 is LNHDA and CDR2 SQIVND (reference sequence). V was pared by 6 bases and J by 2 bases, with 7 bases between. CDR3 size: 12 residues. CDR3 bases: TGTGCCAGTAGCCAGGGACAAGAGACCCAGTACTTC. Translation: CASSQGQETQYF.

The rearrangement uses TRBV7-9 and TRBJ2-5, with D possibly being TRBD2 (5 bases). The CDR3 totals 15 residues. Deletions cut 7 bases from V and 2 bases from J, with 17 bases between. Germline V CDR1 and CDR2: SEHNR, FQNEAQ (reference sequence). For the CDR3, the DNA is TGTGCCAGCACCTCCTTCGAGGGCGTACAAGAGACCCAGTACTTC. Translated, it gives CASTSFEGVQETQYF.

Only one count was recorded for this clone. This sequence joins TRBV28 and TRBJ1-2; D is possibly TRBD1 (6 bases). CDR3 size: 18 residues. Germline CDR1 MDHEN, CDR2 SYDVKM. V was clipped by 1 base and J by 4 bases, with 22 bases between them. DNA of the CDR3: TGTGCCAGCAGTTTATTCGGGGGGAACAGGGCACAAACCTATGGCTACACCTTC. It is translated as CASSLFGGNRAQTYGYTF.

J is TRBJ1-1 and V is TRBV27; TRBD1 matches at 7 bases. Germline CDR1 MNHEY, CDR2 SMNVEV (reference sequence). CDR3 size: 14 residues. Losses at the gene ends were 3 bases for V and 5 bases for J; bases not matched to a gene: 6. The CDR3 DNA sequence: TGTGCCAGCAGTTTCGCGAGGGGGCGGACTGAAGCTTTCTTT. Amino acids: CASSFARGRTEAFF.

V usage is TRBV9 and J usage is TRBJ2-3; 8 bases fit TRBD2. The germline gives CDR1 SGDLS, CDR2 YYNGEE. The CDR3 has 16 amino acids. J gave up 6 bases and V 1 base, and 10 bases lay outside the gene matches. The CDR3 nucleotides are TGTGCCAGCAGCGTAAGTGTCGGGGGGGCAGGGGATACGCAGTATTTT. It encodes CASSVSVGGAGDTQYF.

The genes are TRBV19 and TRBJ1-2; TRBD1 matches 10 bases. This CDR3 has 17 amino acids. Trimming removed 5 bases from V and 6 bases from J; junction bases left unmatched: 15. From germline, CDR1 is LNHDA and CDR2 SQIVND (reference sequence). Here the CDR3 reads CASSAIEGQGRRNGYTF. The DNA of the CDR3 is TGTGCCAGTAGTGCCATAGAGGGACAGGGGCGTCGGAATGGCTACACCTTC.

In nucleotides, the CDR3 is TGTGCCAGCAGTTTATCCCCCGCGGCAGATAATGGCTACACCTTC. Amino acid sequence: CASSLSPAADNGYTF. The J gene is TRBJ1-2, the V gene TRBV27; D not certain. Trimming left V 0 bases short and J 6 bases short, with 14 bases between. Germline loops: CDR1 MNHEY, CDR2 SMNVEV (reference sequence). The CDR3 has 15 amino acids.

This chain links TRBV15 with TRBJ1-2, with 9 bases lining up with TRBD1. V was clipped by 1 base and J by 4 bases; unmatched bases: 1. This CDR3 comprises 14 residues. Germline CDR1 and CDR2: LNHNV and YYDKDF (reference sequence). CDR3 loop: CATSRGGQGYGYTF. The DNA for the CDR3 is TGTGCCACCAGCAGAGGGGGACAGGGCTATGGCTACACCTTC.

A word on this clone: An end of the junction does not agree with germline; a read error may underlie this. The CDR3 DNA sequence: TGTTCCAGCAGCTTAGGACAGGGTGCAGCAGATACGCAGTATTTT. Translating it yields CSSSLGQGAADTQYF. V gene TRBV7-9 combines with J gene TRBJ2-3, with 8 bases that match TRBD1. CDR3 length: 15 amino acids. The germline V gene has CDR1 SEHNR and CDR2 FQNEAQ (reference sequence).

Worth noting for this clone: At one of its ends the junction is not consistent with the germline gene, which may arise from a read error. This chain links TRBV7-9 with TRBJ2-2; no reliable D call. The length of the CDR3 is 13 residues. Looked up from germline, CDR1 is SEHNR and CDR2 is FQNEAQ (reference sequence). CDR3 protein: CSSILSVSGELFF. The DNA of the CDR3 is TGTTCCAGCATCCTCTCGGTATCCGGGGAGCTGTTTTTT.

This chain uses TRBV27 with TRBJ1-4; 7 positions agree with TRBD1. The junction had 4 bases not matched to a gene; V was cut back by 4 bases and J by 5 bases. This CDR3 has 14 amino acids. CDR1 is MNHEY and CDR2 is SMNVEV in the germline V gene (reference sequence). CDR3 sequence: CASSSGQLNEKLFF. The CDR3 nucleotides read TGTGCCAGCAGTTCGGGACAGCTGAATGAAAAACTGTTTTTT.

This clone has more than one count but fewer than ten. The J gene is TRBJ2-3, the V gene TRBV5-4; tentative D call: TRBD1 (6 bases). The length of the CDR3 is 16 residues. The V gene lost 4 bases and the J gene lost 6 bases, with 21 bases spanning the gap. Germline CDR1 SGHNT, CDR2 YYREEE (reference sequence). CDR3 sequence (DNA): TGTGCCAGCAGCCCCCGGGCGGACAGAGGATCCGATACGCAGTATTTT. Its protein is CASSPRADRGSDTQYF.

The chain couples TRBV12-5 to TRBJ2-1; 7 bases align to TRBD1. V lost 1 base to trimming and J lost 6 bases; unmatched junction nucleotides: 9. CDR3 length: 16 amino acids. Germline V lookup: CDR1 LGHNT, CDR2 FRNRAP. CDR3 DNA: TGTGCTAGTGGTTTGGGAAAATCGTCAGGGGGCAATGAGCAGTTCTTC. Its protein is CASGLGKSSGGNEQFF.